This T cell receptor (beta chain) is from a study of blood T cells in healthy people across ages. For the second PCR, which ran for about 6 to 11 cycles, a sample-barcoded 5' primer and a J-beta primer mix were used. A single record per CDR3 protein comes from TCRdb applying MiXCR to the 5' RACE reads. Of 600,000 to 1,000,000 distinct CDR3 sequences in the sample, roughly 25% were seen once. A further study also used this sample, focusing on T cells of mothers and their children. That study adds: Donation came from a few healthy Caucasian mothers together with their six children. Normalized overlap was always slightly, never significantly, higher in related than unrelated mother-child pairs.

The sample comprised blood. This receptor was identified in a boy younger than 18 in good health.

CDR3 in amino acids: CASSRQTGEAFF. The CDR3 DNA reads as TGTGCCAGCAGTCGACAAACGGGAGAAGCTTTCTTT. This rearrangement joins TRBV6-5 to TRBJ1-1; the D is unclear. Between the trimmed V and J ends, which lost 5 bases and 8 bases, there was a span of 12 bases. This CDR3 comprises 12 residues. Germline V CDR1 and CDR2: MNHEY, SVGAGI.